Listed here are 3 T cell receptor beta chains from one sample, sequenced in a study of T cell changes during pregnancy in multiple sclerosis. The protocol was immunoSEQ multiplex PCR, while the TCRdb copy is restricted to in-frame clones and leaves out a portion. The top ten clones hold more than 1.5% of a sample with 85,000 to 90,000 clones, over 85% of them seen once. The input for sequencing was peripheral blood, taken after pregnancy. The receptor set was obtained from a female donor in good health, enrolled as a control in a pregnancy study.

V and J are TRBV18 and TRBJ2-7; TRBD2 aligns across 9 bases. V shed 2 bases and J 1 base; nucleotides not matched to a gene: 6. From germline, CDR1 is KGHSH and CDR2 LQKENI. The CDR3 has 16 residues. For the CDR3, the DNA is TGTGCCAGCTCACCAATTCCTAGCGGGAAATCCTACGAGCAGTACTTC. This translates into CASSPIPSGKSYEQYF.

CDR3 coding DNA: TGTGCCAGCAGAACAGGGGTTGGCTACACCTTC. Its protein is CASRTGVGYTF. V and J are TRBV6-1 and TRBJ1-2, with 7 bases matching TRBD1. This CDR3 comprises 11 residues. The trim removed 6 bases at V and 7 bases at J, leaving 2 bases unmatched. Germline-derived CDR1 and CDR2 are MNHNS and SASEGT.

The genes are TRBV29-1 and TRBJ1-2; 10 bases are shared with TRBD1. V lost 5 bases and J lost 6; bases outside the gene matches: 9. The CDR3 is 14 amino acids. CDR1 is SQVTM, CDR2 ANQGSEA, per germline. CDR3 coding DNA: TGCAGCGTTAGAACTACCGGGACAGGGGATGGCTACACCTTC. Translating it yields CSVRTTGTGDGYTF.